This TCR beta chain is from a study of T cell responses to AZD1222 COVID-19 vaccine. This table comes from immunoSEQ multiplex PCR, and its TCRdb copy is limited to in-frame clones, with some not included. The data contain 150,000 to 200,000 clones, just over 90% of them singletons. The J segment lost 3 bases and the V segment lost 0 bases, leaving 1 base of the junction unmatched. Germline assignment: CDR1 SGHRS and CDR2 YFSETQ. The CDR3 sequence is 14 residues long. Notes on this clone: The same CDR3 is also encoded by other DNA sequences in this sample.

This TCR derives from an adult who received the AZD1222 COVID-19 vaccine. Here the sequenced sample was peripheral blood, taken 28 days after the second AZD1222 dose. The V and J genes are TRBV5-1 and TRBJ2-7; the match to TRBD1 covers 9 bases. CDR3 residues: CASSLAGQGYEQYF. CDR3 DNA sequence: TGCGCCAGCAGCTTGGCGGGACAGGGCTACGAGCAGTACTTC.